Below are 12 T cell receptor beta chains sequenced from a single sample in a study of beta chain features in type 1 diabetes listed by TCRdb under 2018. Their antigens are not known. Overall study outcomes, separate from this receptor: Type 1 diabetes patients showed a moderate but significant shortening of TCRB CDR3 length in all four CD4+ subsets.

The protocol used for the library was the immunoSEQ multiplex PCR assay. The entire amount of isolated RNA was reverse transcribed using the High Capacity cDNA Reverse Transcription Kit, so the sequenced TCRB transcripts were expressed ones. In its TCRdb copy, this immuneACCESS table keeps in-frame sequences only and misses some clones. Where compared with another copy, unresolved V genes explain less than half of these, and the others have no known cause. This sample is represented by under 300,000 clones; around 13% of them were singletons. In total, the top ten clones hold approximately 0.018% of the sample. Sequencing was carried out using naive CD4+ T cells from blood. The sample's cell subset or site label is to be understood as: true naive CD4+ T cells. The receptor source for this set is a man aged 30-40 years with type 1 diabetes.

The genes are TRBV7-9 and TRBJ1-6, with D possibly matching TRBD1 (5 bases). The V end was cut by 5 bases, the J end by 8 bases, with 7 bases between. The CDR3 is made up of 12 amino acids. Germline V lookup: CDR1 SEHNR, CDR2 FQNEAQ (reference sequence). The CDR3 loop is CASSAGDSPLHF. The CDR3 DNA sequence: TGTGCCAGCAGCGCGGGGGATTCACCCCTCCACTTT. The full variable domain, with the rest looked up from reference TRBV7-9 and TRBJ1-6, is DTGVSQNPRHKITKRGQNVTFRCDPISEHNRLYWYRQTLGQGPEFLTYFQNEAQLEKSRLLSDRFSAERPKGSFSTLEIQRTEQGDSAMYLCASSAGDSPLHFGNGTRLTVT.

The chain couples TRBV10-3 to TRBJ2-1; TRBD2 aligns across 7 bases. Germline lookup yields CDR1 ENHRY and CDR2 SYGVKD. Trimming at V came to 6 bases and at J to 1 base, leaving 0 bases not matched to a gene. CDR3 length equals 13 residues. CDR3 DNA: TGTGCCATCAGGCGGGGGTCCTACAATGAGCAGTTCTTC. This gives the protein CAIRRGSYNEQFF.

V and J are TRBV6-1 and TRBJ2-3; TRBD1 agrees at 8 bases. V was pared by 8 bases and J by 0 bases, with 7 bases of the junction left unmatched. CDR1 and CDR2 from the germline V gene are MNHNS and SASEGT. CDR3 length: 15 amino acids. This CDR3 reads CASPETGDSTDTQYF. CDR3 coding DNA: TGTGCCAGCCCGGAGACAGGGGATAGCACAGATACGCAGTATTTT.

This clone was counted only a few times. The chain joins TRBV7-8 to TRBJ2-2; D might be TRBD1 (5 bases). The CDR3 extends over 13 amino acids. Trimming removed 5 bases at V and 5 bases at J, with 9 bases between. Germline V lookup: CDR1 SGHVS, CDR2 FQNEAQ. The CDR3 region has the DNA TGTGCCAGCAGCCCCAGGGAAACCGGGGAGCTGTTTTTT. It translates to CASSPRETGELFF.

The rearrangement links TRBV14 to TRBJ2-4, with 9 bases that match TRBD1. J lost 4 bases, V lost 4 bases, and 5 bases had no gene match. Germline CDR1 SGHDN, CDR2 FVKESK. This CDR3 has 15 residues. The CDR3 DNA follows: TGTGCCAGCAGCCCAATGGGGACAGGGAAAAACATTCAGTACTTC. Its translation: CASSPMGTGKNIQYF.

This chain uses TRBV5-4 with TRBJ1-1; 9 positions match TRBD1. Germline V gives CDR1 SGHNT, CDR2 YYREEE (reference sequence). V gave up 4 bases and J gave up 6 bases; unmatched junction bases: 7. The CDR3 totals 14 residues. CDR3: CASSRGQGRAEAFF. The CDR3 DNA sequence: TGTGCCAGCAGCCGCGGACAGGGGAGGGCTGAAGCTTTCTTT.

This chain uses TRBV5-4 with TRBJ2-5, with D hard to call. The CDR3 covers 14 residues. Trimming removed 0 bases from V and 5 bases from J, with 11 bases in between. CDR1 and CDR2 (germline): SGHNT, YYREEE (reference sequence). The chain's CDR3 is CASSLDGEEETQYF. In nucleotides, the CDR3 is TGTGCCAGCAGCTTGGATGGCGAGGAGGAGACCCAGTACTTC. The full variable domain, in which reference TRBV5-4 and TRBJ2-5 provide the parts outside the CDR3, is ETGVTQSPTHLIKTRGQQVTLRCSSQSGHNTVSWYQQALGQGPQFIFQYYREEENGRGNFPPRFSGLQFPNYSSELNVNALELDDSALYLCASSLDGEEETQYFGPGTRLLVL.

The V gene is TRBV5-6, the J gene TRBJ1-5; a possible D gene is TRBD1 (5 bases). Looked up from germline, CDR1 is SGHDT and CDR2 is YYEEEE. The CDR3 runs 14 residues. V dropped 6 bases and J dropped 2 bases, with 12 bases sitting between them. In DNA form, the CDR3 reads TGTGCCAGCACCGGGTGGGGCGGCAATCAGCCCCAGCATTTT. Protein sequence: CASTGWGGNQPQHF.

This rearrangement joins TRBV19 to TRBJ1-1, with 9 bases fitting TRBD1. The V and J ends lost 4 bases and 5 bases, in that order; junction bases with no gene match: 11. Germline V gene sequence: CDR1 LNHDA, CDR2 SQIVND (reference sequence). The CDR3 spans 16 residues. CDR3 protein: CASSTTGTGRDTEAFF. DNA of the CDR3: TGTGCCAGTAGTACCACCGGGACAGGGAGGGATACTGAAGCTTTCTTT.

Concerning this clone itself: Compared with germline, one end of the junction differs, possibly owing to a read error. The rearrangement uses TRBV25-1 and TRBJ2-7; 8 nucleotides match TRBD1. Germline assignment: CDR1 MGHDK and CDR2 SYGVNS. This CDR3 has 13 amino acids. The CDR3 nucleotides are TGTGCCAGCAGTGAAGTCAGTGGTGGACAGGGTGTCTTC. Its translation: CASSEVSGGQGVF.

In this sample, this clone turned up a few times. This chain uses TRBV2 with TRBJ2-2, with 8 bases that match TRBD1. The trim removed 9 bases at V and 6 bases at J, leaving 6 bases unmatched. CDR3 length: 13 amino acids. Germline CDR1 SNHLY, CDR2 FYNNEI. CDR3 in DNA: TGTGCCAGGAACAGGGGGGCGCCCGGGGAGCTGTTTTTT. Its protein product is CARNRGAPGELFF.

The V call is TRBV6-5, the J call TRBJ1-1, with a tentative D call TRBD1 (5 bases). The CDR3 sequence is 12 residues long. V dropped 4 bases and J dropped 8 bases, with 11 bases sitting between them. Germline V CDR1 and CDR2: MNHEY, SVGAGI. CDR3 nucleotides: TGTGCCAGCAGTTCAGGGCTCACCGAAGCTTTCTTT. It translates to CASSSGLTEAFF.